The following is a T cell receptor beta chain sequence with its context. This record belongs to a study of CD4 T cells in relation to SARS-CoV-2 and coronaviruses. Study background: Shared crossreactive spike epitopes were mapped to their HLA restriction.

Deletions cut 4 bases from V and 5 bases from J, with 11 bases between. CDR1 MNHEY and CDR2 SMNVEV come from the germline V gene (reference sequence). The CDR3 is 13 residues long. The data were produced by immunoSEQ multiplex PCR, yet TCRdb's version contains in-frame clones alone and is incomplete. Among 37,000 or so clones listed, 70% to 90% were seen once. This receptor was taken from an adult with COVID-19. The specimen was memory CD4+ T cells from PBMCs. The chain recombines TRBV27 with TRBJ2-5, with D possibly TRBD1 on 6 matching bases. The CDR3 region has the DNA TGTGCCAGCAGTTGGTCCCAGGGGGAGACCCAGTACTTC. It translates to CASSWSQGETQYF.